A selection of T cell receptor beta chains follows, all from one sample in a study of graft-versus-host responses after intestinal transplantation. The table came from immunoSEQ multiplex PCR; TCRdb's copy has only in-frame clones and leaves some out. The repertoire holds about 100,000 clones, with around 91% as singletons. No cognate antigen is known for these TCRs. Sequenced here: unstimulated CD4+ T cells sorted from spleen or lymph node cells, sampled before transplant. These receptors were obtained from a human donor who was the organ donor for an intestinal transplant. CDR3s include the opening cysteine and the closing phenylalanine or tryptophan. D genes are given only for firm matches.

>TRBJ1-3|-|TRBV7-9
CASTQATGTSSGNTIYF
TGTGCCAGCACCCAAGCGACGGGAACGAGCTCTGGAAACACCATATATTTT
>TRBJ2-5|-|TRBV5-1
CASSLALRSGQETQYF
TGCGCCAGCAGCTTGGCCCTTAGGTCGGGTCAAGAGACCCAGTACTTC
>TRBJ1-1|-|TRBV27
CASSLSPGVNTEAFF
TGTGCCAGCAGTTTGAGTCCAGGGGTGAACACTGAAGCTTTCTTT
>TRBJ2-7|-|TRBV6-6
CASSRGYEQYF
TGTGCCAGCAGCCGGGGTTACGAGCAGTACTTC
>TRBJ2-7|TRBD1|TRBV19
CASSLRGGQGGEQYF
TGTGCCAGTAGTCTCCGAGGGGGACAGGGTGGCGAGCAGTACTTC
>TRBJ1-1|-|TRBV10-3
CAIRIMTLGEAFF
TGTGCCATCAGGATAATGACACTAGGCGAAGCTTTCTTT
>TRBJ1-1|-|TRBV19
CASAQGAIMNTEAFF
TGTGCCAGTGCTCAGGGCGCTATTATGAACACTGAAGCTTTCTTT
>TRBJ1-4|-|TRBV6-1
CASSARVTNEKLFF
TGTGCCAGCAGTGCCAGGGTAACTAATGAAAAACTGTTTTTT
>TRBJ2-7|TRBD2|TRBV10-1
CASRQGLAGKSYEQYF
TGCGCCAGCAGACAGGGACTAGCGGGGAAATCCTACGAGCAGTACTTC
>TRBJ2-7|TRBD2|TRBV7-6
CASSRGGVSYEQYF
TGTGCCAGCAGTCGGGGGGGGGTCTCCTACGAGCAGTACTTC
>TRBJ2-1|TRBD2|TRBV6-6
CASSYSAGGYNEQFF
TGTGCCAGCAGTTACTCCGCGGGGGGATACAATGAGCAGTTCTTC
>TRBJ2-7|TRBD2|TRBV4-1
CASSQSISGLALGEQYF
TGCGCCAGCAGCCAAAGTATTTCGGGACTAGCGCTAGGCGAGCAGTACTTC
>TRBJ2-6|-|TRBV4-1
CASSPLSGANVLTF
TGCGCCAGCAGCCCCTTATCTGGGGCCAACGTCCTGACTTTC
>TRBJ2-7|-|TRBV5-1
CASSLDVGGSYEQYF
TGCGCCAGCAGCTTGGATGTAGGGGGCTCCTACGAGCAGTACTTC
>TRBJ1-4|-|TRBV27
CATGGTWGEKLFF
TGTGCCACCGGGGGGACCTGGGGTGAAAAACTGTTTTTT
>TRBJ2-3|TRBD2|TRBV2
CASSEAWTSGGLSTDTQYF
TGTGCCAGCAGTGAAGCGTGGACTAGCGGGGGGCTTAGCACAGATACGCAGTATTTT
>TRBJ1-5|TRBD1|TRBV4-1
CASSQDWPRGLGNQPQHF
TGCGCCAGCAGCCAAGATTGGCCTAGGGGGCTCGGCAATCAGCCCCAGCATTTT
>TRBJ1-6|TRBD1|TRBV6-1
CASIRTGTANSPLHF
TGTGCCAGCATCCGAACCGGGACAGCTAATTCACCCCTCCACTTT
>TRBJ2-2|-|TRBV7-7
CASSFRPTSVLGTGELFF
TGTGCCAGCAGCTTTAGGCCCACGAGTGTGCTAGGCACTGGGGAGCTGTTTTTT
>TRBJ2-7|-|TRBV4-3
CASSQAGHEQYF
TGCGCCAGCAGCCAAGCAGGGCACGAGCAGTACTTC
>TRBJ2-2|TRBD2|TRBV5-4
CASSSVAGGRTGELFF
TGTGCCAGCAGCTCAGTAGCGGGGGGCCGCACCGGGGAGCTGTTTTTT
>TRBJ1-1|-|TRBV2
CASSEGWATEAFF
TGTGCCAGCAGTGAAGGGTGGGCCACTGAAGCTTTCTTT
>TRBJ2-2|TRBD1|TRBV5-4
CASSLTGGDTGELFF
TGTGCCAGCAGCTTGACAGGGGGCGACACCGGGGAGCTGTTTTTT
>TRBJ1-3|TRBD1|TRBV5-6
CASSLPRGYGNTIYF
TGTGCCAGCAGCTTGCCCAGGGGGTATGGAAACACCATATATTTT
>TRBJ1-2|-|TRBV10-3
CAITQAVKGYGYTF
TGTGCCATCACACAGGCTGTCAAGGGCTATGGCTACACCTTC
>TRBJ1-1|-|TRBV15
CATSRDVRDTEAFF
TGTGCCACCAGCAGAGATGTACGGGACACTGAAGCTTTCTTT
>TRBJ2-3|TRBD2|TRBV30
CAWSAGGPTDTQYF
TGTGCCTGGAGTGCGGGGGGGCCGACAGATACGCAGTATTTT
>TRBJ2-2|TRBD1|TRBV4-1
CASSQEVGQGGTGELFF
TGCGCCAGCAGCCAAGAGGTGGGACAGGGGGGAACCGGGGAGCTGTTTTTT
>TRBJ2-7|-|TRBV7-8
CASSSYRSTPYEQYF
TGTGCCAGCAGCTCCTACAGGTCCACCCCCTACGAGCAGTACTTC